One and the same sample provided the 26 T cell receptor beta chains below, sequenced in a study of CD8 T cells in Susac syndrome. Reverse transcription of roughly 0.45 to 1 ug RNA was performed with random hexamers. TCRdb analysed the immunoSEQ multiplex PCR reads with MiXCR anew, one entry per CDR3 protein. The data show tens of thousands of distinct CDR3 sequences, around 96% seen once. Input material: CD8+ T cells from PBMCs. Receptors were obtained from a human donor with Susac syndrome.

The chain joins TRBV6-6 to TRBJ2-7; D may be TRBD1 (7 bases). Germline-derived CDR1 and CDR2 are MNHNY and SVGAGI (reference sequence). The V gene lost 5 bases and the J gene lost 2 bases, with 13 bases spanning the gap. The CDR3 spans 14 residues. CDR3 in DNA: TGTGCCAGCAGTCTACAGGGGAGGCCCTACGAGCAGTACTTC. Its translation: CASSLQGRPYEQYF.

This clonotype has a single count. J is TRBJ1-2 and V is TRBV29-1, with D tentatively TRBD1 (6 bases). The CDR3 extends over 13 amino acids. CDR1 and CDR2 (germline): SQVTM, ANQGSEA. V lost 8 bases, J lost 8 bases, and 21 bases lay in between. The CDR3 DNA reads TGCAGCATCCCGGACAGAAGCCCCTCCGGCTACACCTTC. It is translated as CSIPDRSPSGYTF.

The CDR3 sequence: CSASQGAGQGSQPQHF. CDR3 nucleotide sequence: TGCAGTGCTAGCCAAGGTGCGGGACAGGGGAGCCAGCCCCAGCATTTT. The chain uses TRBV20-1 and TRBJ1-5; TRBD1 agrees at 10 bases. The CDR3 length is 16 residues. CDR1 and CDR2 (germline): DFQATT, SNEGSKA (reference sequence). V was clipped by 3 bases and J by 7 bases; unmatched bases: 12.

The V call is TRBV20-1, the J call TRBJ2-7, with D maybe TRBD2 (6 bases). Trimming shortened V by 3 bases and J by 6 bases, and 9 bases separated the two germline ends. Looked up from germline, CDR1 is DFQATT and CDR2 is SNEGSKA (reference sequence). The CDR3 sequence is 11 residues long. As DNA, the CDR3 is TGCAGTGCTAGGGCGGGGACCGAGCAGTACTTC. It is translated as CSARAGTEQYF.

The chain uses TRBV19 and TRBJ1-2, with 8 bases lining up with TRBD1. The CDR3 is 14 residues long. CDR1 is LNHDA and CDR2 is SQIVND in the germline V gene (reference sequence). The J segment lost 4 bases and the V segment lost 7 bases, leaving 8 bases of the junction unmatched. In DNA, the CDR3 is TGTGCCAGTACCATCTCACAGGGGGTCTATGGCTACACCTTC. Protein product: CASTISQGVYGYTF.

The rearrangement uses TRBV13 and TRBJ2-1; D is possibly TRBD1 (6 bases). The CDR3 is made up of 15 amino acids. Trimming took off 3 bases at V and 1 base at J, with 10 bases between the two ends. Per germline, CDR1 PRHDT and CDR2 FYEKMQ (reference sequence). The CDR3 loop is CASSFDRTSYNEQFF. DNA of the CDR3: TGTGCCAGCAGCTTCGACAGGACATCCTACAATGAGCAGTTCTTC.

The sample holds one count of this clonotype. This chain joins TRBV20-1 and TRBJ2-3; the D gene is possibly TRBD2 (6 bases). This CDR3 has 15 residues. In germline, CDR1 is DFQATT, CDR2 SNEGSKA (reference sequence). The V end was cut by 3 bases, the J end by 0 bases, with 13 bases between. Written as DNA, the CDR3 is TGCAGTGCTAGCTGGGGGGAATCTAGCACAGATACGCAGTATTTT. Translation: CSASWGESSTDTQYF.

This sequence joins TRBV9 and TRBJ2-6; D not resolved. There are 10 residues in the CDR3. Trimming cost V 3 bases and J 8 bases, with 0 bases left between them. Per the germline V gene, CDR1 is SGDLS and CDR2 is YYNGEE. The DNA for the CDR3 is TGTGCCAGCAGCGCCAACGTCCTGACTTTC. It translates to CASSANVLTF.

The V and J genes are TRBV6-4 and TRBJ2-5, with D perhaps TRBD2 (5 bases). The CDR3 is 15 amino acids. The V end lost 7 bases, the J end lost 5 bases, and 20 bases lay between the germline ends. Germline CDR1 and CDR2: MRHNA and SNTAGT. The CDR3 DNA sequence: TGTGCCAGCACCCCTTCGGTCGGGAATAGGGAGACCCAGTACTTC. It yields the protein CASTPSVGNRETQYF.

This chain links TRBV7-9 with TRBJ2-3; D remains ambiguous. This CDR3 is 12 amino acids long. CDR1 SEHNR and CDR2 FQNEAQ come from the germline V gene (reference sequence). Trimming left V 3 bases short and J 2 bases short, with 3 bases between. In DNA form, the CDR3 reads TGTGCCAGCAGCTTTCCCACAGATACGCAGTATTTT. It codes for CASSFPTDTQYF.

The chain is built from TRBV5-1 and TRBJ2-3; D may be TRBD1 or TRBD2 (5 bases each). Germline V CDR1 and CDR2: SGHRS, YFSETQ. The CDR3 length is 14 residues. The V end lost 0 bases, the J end lost 4 bases, and 9 bases lay between the germline ends. CDR3 in amino acids: CASSLVGDPDTQYF. In DNA form, the CDR3 reads TGCGCCAGCAGCTTGGTCGGGGACCCAGATACGCAGTATTTT. Variable domain in full (rest from reference TRBV5-1 and TRBJ2-3): KAGVTQTPRYLIKTRGQQVTLSCSPISGHRSVSWYQQTPGQGLQFLFEYFSETQRNKGNFPGRFSGRQFSNSRSEMNVSTLELGDSALYLCASSLVGDPDTQYFGPGTRLTVL.

This clonotype came up once. This chain uses TRBV5-1 with TRBJ1-6; a weak D match, TRBD1 (5 bases). The CDR3 consists of 16 residues. Trimming took 4 bases from V and 7 from J, leaving 18 bases between them. CDR1 and CDR2 from the germline V gene are SGHRS and YFSETQ. The CDR3 is CASSPSERGGNSPLHF. The CDR3, as DNA: TGCGCCAGCAGCCCCAGTGAGAGGGGAGGCAATTCACCCCTCCACTTT.

This chain links TRBV30 with TRBJ1-2; D remains ambiguous. Trimming pared 1 base from V and 1 base from J, leaving 10 bases between. Per germline, CDR1 GTSNPN and CDR2 SVGIG (reference sequence). The CDR3 runs 14 residues. The CDR3 coding sequence is TGTGCCTGGAGTGCCCCTCCGAATAACTATGGCTACACCTTC. It yields the protein CAWSAPPNNYGYTF.

The rearrangement links TRBV13 to TRBJ2-7; D ambiguous. The length of the CDR3 is 14 residues. Trimming took off 2 bases at V and 6 bases at J, with 14 bases between the two ends. Germline-derived CDR1 and CDR2 are PRHDT and FYEKMQ (reference sequence). The CDR3 DNA is TGTGCCAGCAGCTTACGCTCCTCTGGTGGCGAGCAGTACTTC. Translated: CASSLRSSGGEQYF.

This chain connects TRBV20-1 to TRBJ1-6, with 7 bases fitting TRBD1. CDR3 length: 17 residues. The trim removed 2 bases at V and 1 base at J, leaving 8 bases unmatched. The germline V gene has CDR1 DFQATT and CDR2 SNEGSKA (reference sequence). The CDR3 DNA reads as TGCAGTGCTAGAAGACAGGGAGGCCGTTCCTATAATTCACCCCTCCACTTT. As protein: CSARRQGGRSYNSPLHF.

The chain employs TRBV3-1 and TRBJ2-1; 9 nucleotides align to TRBD2. Trimming cost V 4 bases and J 7 bases; bases outside gene matches: 14. The CDR3 sequence is 17 residues long. Per germline, CDR1 LGHDT and CDR2 YNNKEL (reference sequence). The CDR3 spells CASSRRNYSGGGNEQFF. The CDR3 DNA sequence: TGTGCCAGCAGCCGAAGGAATTATAGCGGGGGTGGTAATGAGCAGTTCTTC.

The chain couples TRBV20-1 to TRBJ1-5; the D is unclear. Trimming removed 3 bases at V and 0 bases at J, with 15 bases between. Germline CDR1 DFQATT, CDR2 SNEGSKA (reference sequence). This CDR3 is built from 16 residues. CDR3 in DNA: TGCAGTGCTAGCCTAGTCCGGACCCGTAGCAATCAGCCCCAGCATTTT. It is translated as CSASLVRTRSNQPQHF.

This clonotype was seen once. This sequence joins TRBV24-1 and TRBJ2-2, with D tentatively TRBD2 (6 bases). The germline CDR1 and CDR2 sequences are KGHDR and SFDVKD. The CDR3 contains 15 residues. Trimming removed 6 bases from V and 0 bases from J, with 10 bases in between. The CDR3 loop is CATSMGGSNTGELFF. The CDR3 nucleotides read TGTGCCACCAGTATGGGGGGTTCGAACACCGGGGAGCTGTTTTTT.

V gene TRBV12-3 or TRBV12-4 combines with J gene TRBJ1-2; tentative D call: TRBD1 (5 bases). The V end lost 2 bases, the J end lost 5 bases, and 6 bases lay between the germline ends. The length of the CDR3 is 12 residues. Here the CDR3 reads CASSLRQYGYTF. CDR3 DNA sequence: TGTGCCAGCAGTTTAAGACAGTATGGCTACACCTTC.

This chain uses TRBV7-9 with TRBJ2-7; 8 nucleotides line up with TRBD1. The germline gives CDR1 SEHNR, CDR2 FQNEAQ (reference sequence). The CDR3 is 16 amino acids. The V and J ends lost 5 bases and 3 bases, in that order; junction bases with no gene match: 12. The CDR3 here is CASSKKSGQAHYEQYF. Here the CDR3 DNA reads TGTGCCAGCAGCAAGAAATCGGGACAGGCGCACTACGAGCAGTACTTC.

The rearrangement uses TRBV10-2 and TRBJ2-3; the D gene could be TRBD1 or TRBD2 (5 bases each). V was trimmed by 3 bases and J by 5 bases, leaving 12 bases between them. Germline lookup yields CDR1 WSHSY and CDR2 SAAADI. The CDR3 loop spans 14 amino acids. In DNA form, the CDR3 reads TGCGCCAGCAGTGATGGGACCTTGGGAGATACGCAGTATTTT. Its protein is CASSDGTLGDTQYF.

This chain connects TRBV20-1 to TRBJ1-2; unclear D gene. CDR1 and CDR2 (germline): DFQATT, SNEGSKA (reference sequence). V lost 7 bases, J lost 2 bases, and 8 bases lay in between. This CDR3 spans 11 amino acids. CDR3 bases: TGCAGTGACAGCCACAACTATGGCTACACCTTC. Translating it yields CSDSHNYGYTF.

The V gene is TRBV11-2, the J gene TRBJ2-1; 9 positions agree with TRBD1. This CDR3 is 15 amino acids long. The V segment lost 4 bases and the J segment 3 bases; nucleotides outside the gene matches: 4. Germline CDR1 is SGHAT and CDR2 is FQNNGV. The CDR3, as DNA: TGTGCCAGCAGCTGGGACAGGGAGTACTACAATGAGCAGTTCTTC. Translated, it gives CASSWDREYYNEQFF.

The chain couples TRBV27 to TRBJ1-1; D is undetermined. Germline CDR1 MNHEY, CDR2 SMNVEV (reference sequence). V was shortened by 3 bases and J by 8 bases, with 13 bases between the two germline ends. The CDR3 is made up of 13 amino acids. The CDR3 DNA follows: TGTGCCAGCAGTTTTTCCTCACCGGCAGAAGCTTTCTTT. Translation gives CASSFSSPAEAFF.

The chain is built from TRBV7-3 and TRBJ1-1; D gene uncertain. This CDR3 is 13 amino acids long. The germline gives CDR1 SGHTA, CDR2 FQGTGA. Trimming cost V 2 bases and J 0 bases, with 4 bases left between them. As DNA, the CDR3 is TGTGCCAGCAGCTTACATCTGAACACTGAAGCTTTCTTT. It translates to CASSLHLNTEAFF.

The gene calls are TRBV4-3 and TRBJ1-6, with D unresolved. CDR3 length equals 17 residues. V was shortened by 0 bases and J by 10 bases, with 19 bases between the two germline ends. Looked up from germline, CDR1 is LGHNA and CDR2 is YSLEER. CDR3: CASSQDSGGSLGSPLHF. In DNA, the CDR3 is TGCGCCAGCAGCCAAGATAGCGGAGGCAGTCTTGGGTCACCCCTCCACTTT.